The 29 T cell receptor beta chains listed next were all sequenced from one sample in a study of T cells after posttransplantation cyclophosphamide (dated by TCRdb to about 2016). The method was the immunoSEQ multiplex PCR assay. The immuneACCESS repertoire file appears here via TCRdb, limited to in-frame rearrangements. These files lack a portion of the clones; in checked studies, under half of the deficit traces to unresolved V genes, and the cause of the others is not known. The sample records approximately 52,000 clones, approximately 86% of which are singletons. The ten largest make up about 3% of the sample. Sequenced sample: PBMCs. The origin of the receptors is a man aged 25 to 40 with a blood cancer, CMV-positive, and with a related stem cell donor.

This clone was picked up one time. This chain uses TRBV30 with TRBJ1-2; no clear D. The V gene lost 3 bases and the J gene lost 3 bases, with 14 bases spanning the gap. The CDR3 has 14 residues. Germline V gene data show CDR1 as GTSNPN and CDR2 as SVGIG (reference sequence). The CDR3 DNA is TGTGCCTGGAGAGCTACAGACGGCTACTATGGCTACACCTTC. Encoded protein: CAWRATDGYYGYTF.

The chain recombines TRBV9 with TRBJ2-1; TRBD2 agrees at 10 bases. V trimming: 0 bases; J trimming: 9 bases; junction bases outside the gene matches: 9. Germline-derived CDR1 and CDR2 are SGDLS and YYNGEE. This CDR3 is built from 16 residues. The CDR3 DNA reads TGTGCCAGCAGCGTAGTCTCTAGCGGGAGTTATAGTGAGCAGTTCTTC. Translation gives CASSVVSSGSYSEQFF.

V is TRBV11-2 and J is TRBJ2-7, with D maybe TRBD2 (7 bases). This CDR3 has 15 amino acids. Germline-derived CDR1 and CDR2 are SGHAT and FQNNGV. V gave up 6 bases and J gave up 8 bases, with 23 bases separating them. CDR3 DNA: TGTGCCAGCAGTATAGGGGGGGGACAAAGACCCCAGCAGTACTTC. Protein sequence: CASSIGGGQRPQQYF. Full variable domain (remainder filled in from reference TRBV11-2 and TRBJ2-7): EAGVAQSPRYKIIEKRQSVAFWCNPISGHATLYWYQQILGQGPKLLIQFQNNGVVDDSQLPKDRFSAERLKGVDSTLKIQPAKLEDSAVYLCASSIGGGQRPQQYFGPGTRLTVT.

CDR3 sequence reads: CASSARQRGTEAFF. The CDR3 coding sequence is TGTGCCAGCAGCGCCCGACAGCGGGGCACTGAAGCTTTCTTT. V gene TRBV7-9 combines with J gene TRBJ1-1; maybe TRBD1 (5 bases). The CDR3 is 14 residues long. V was cut by 5 bases and J by 4 bases, with 14 bases left in between. The V gene's germline CDR1 is SEHNR and CDR2 FQNEAQ (reference sequence).

V gene TRBV6-6 combines with J gene TRBJ2-7, with 9 bases matching TRBD1. CDR1 and CDR2 from the germline V gene are MNHNY and SVGAGI (reference sequence). V dropped 4 bases and J dropped 0; count of bases not matched to a gene: 7. The CDR3 extends over 16 amino acids. CDR3: CASSSTDRGGSYEQYF. CDR3 in DNA: TGTGCCAGCAGTTCCACGGACAGGGGTGGCTCCTACGAGCAGTACTTC.

The V gene is TRBV5-1, the J gene TRBJ2-1; 8 bases are a match to TRBD2. The CDR3 is made up of 15 amino acids. Unmatched junction bases numbered 11, after V lost 5 bases and J lost 7 bases. Germline V CDR1 and CDR2: SGHRS, YFSETQ. The CDR3 nucleotides are TGCGCCAGCAGATCACAGGGACTAGATCGGAATGAGCAGTTCTTC. This gives the protein CASRSQGLDRNEQFF.

This clone has only a few counts. The chain couples TRBV15 to TRBJ2-2; 12 bases are a match to TRBD2. CDR1 LNHNV and CDR2 YYDKDF come from the germline V gene (reference sequence). The CDR3 is 18 amino acids. V shed 0 bases, J shed 9 bases, and the junction held 11 bases outside the gene matches. In nucleotides, the CDR3 is TGTGCCACCAGCAGAGATATTGGGCTAGCGGGAGGGCCCAGGGAGCTGTTTTTT. This translates into CATSRDIGLAGGPRELFF.

This clone was seen a few times. The chain is built from TRBV2 and TRBJ2-7, with 7 bases fitting TRBD1. Trimming cost V 4 bases and J 6 bases; bases outside gene matches: 3. Germline CDR1 reads SNHLY; CDR2 reads FYNNEI. The CDR3 loop spans 12 amino acids. The CDR3 reads CASSVRQGEQYF. CDR3 coding DNA: TGTGCCAGCAGTGTGCGACAGGGCGAGCAGTACTTC.

V is TRBV23-1 and J is TRBJ1-2; 9 bases match TRBD1. TRBV23-1 is treated as an ORF (open reading frame) with a function not yet certain. This CDR3 comprises 14 residues. Trimming took 6 bases from V and 6 from J; bases not matched to a gene: 8. In DNA, the CDR3 is TGCGCCAGCAGGTACGGACAGGGGAGGCATGGCTACACCTTC. Translation: CASRYGQGRHGYTF.

The chain carries TRBV6-1 and TRBJ2-7; 8 bases match TRBD2. V was pared by 8 bases and J by 3 bases, with 6 bases of the junction left unmatched. There are 13 residues in the CDR3. The V gene's germline CDR1 is MNHNS and CDR2 SASEGT. CDR3 sequence reads: CASHSGTLYEQYF. The CDR3 coding sequence is TGTGCCAGCCATAGCGGGACCCTCTACGAGCAGTACTTC.

The rearrangement joins TRBV7-9 to TRBJ1-1; TRBD1 matches at 8 bases. This CDR3 contains 15 residues. With V trimmed by 3 bases and J by 10 bases, 13 bases remained unmatched. In germline, CDR1 is SEHNR, CDR2 FQNEAQ (reference sequence). The CDR3 DNA reads TGTGCCAGCAGCTTGTTGGGACAGACAGGGGTAGCAGCTTTCTTT. Protein product: CASSLLGQTGVAAFF.

The rearrangement links TRBV19 to TRBJ1-5; maybe TRBD1 (6 bases). This CDR3 has 13 amino acids. Trimming removed 7 bases at V and 4 bases at J, with 11 bases between. CDR1 is LNHDA and CDR2 is SQIVND in the germline V gene (reference sequence). CDR3 residues: CASTRTVNQPQHF. CDR3 DNA sequence: TGTGCCAGTACTAGGACAGTAAATCAGCCCCAGCATTTT.

The V and J genes are TRBV6-1 and TRBJ2-1; TRBD1 matches at 8 bases. V lost 4 bases, J lost 8 bases, and 22 bases stayed unmatched. CDR1 and CDR2 from the germline V gene are MNHNS and SASEGT. The CDR3 covers 19 residues. The CDR3 nucleotides read TGTGCCAGCAGTGTTCTCGCGGGACAGGATTTGGTCGGTGACGATGAGCAGTTCTTC. Translating it yields CASSVLAGQDLVGDDEQFF.

Turning to this clone: This specimen includes other DNA sequences encoding the same CDR3. J is TRBJ1-5 and V is TRBV6-1, with 7 bases aligning to TRBD1. This CDR3 spans 14 amino acids. Germline CDR1 reads MNHNS; CDR2 reads SASEGT. V gave up 6 bases and J gave up 4 bases; unmatched junction bases: 6. Here the CDR3 reads CASSDYRGNQPQHF. The CDR3 nucleotides read TGTGCCAGCAGCGATTACAGGGGAAATCAGCCCCAGCATTTT.

The chain combines TRBV28 with TRBJ1-2; a possible D gene is TRBD1 (5 bases). With 2 bases removed from V and 4 bases from J, the gap between germline ends came to 17 bases. From germline, CDR1 is MDHEN and CDR2 SYDVKM. The CDR3 runs 16 residues. This chain's CDR3 is CASSLDQRQTIYGYTF. The DNA of the CDR3 is TGTGCCAGCAGTTTAGATCAGCGACAGACCATCTATGGCTACACCTTC.

V usage is TRBV7-9 and J usage is TRBJ1-2, with D possibly TRBD1 on 5 matching bases. V lost 3 bases and J lost 7, with 15 bases in between. Looked up from germline, CDR1 is SEHNR and CDR2 is FQNEAQ (reference sequence). The length of the CDR3 is 14 residues. In DNA form, the CDR3 reads TGTGCCAGCAGCTTCGGTGGGACTTTTCCTGGCTACACCTTC. Its translation: CASSFGGTFPGYTF.

V and J are TRBV7-2 and TRBJ2-3; D gene ambiguous. Germline lookup yields CDR1 SGHTA and CDR2 FQGNSA. Trimming took 1 base from V and 1 from J, leaving 3 bases between them. This CDR3 region has 13 residues. The CDR3 protein is CASSLVGTDTQYF. CDR3 nucleotide sequence: TGTGCCAGCAGCTTAGTCGGCACAGATACGCAGTATTTT.

J is TRBJ2-7 and V is TRBV19, with TRBD1 identical over 7 bases. CDR1 and CDR2 from the germline V gene are LNHDA and SQIVND (reference sequence). V was pared by 1 base and J by 2 bases, with 5 bases of the junction left unmatched. The CDR3 is 15 amino acids. The CDR3 loop is CASSIGQGLAYEQYF. Here the CDR3 DNA reads TGTGCCAGTAGTATAGGACAGGGTCTGGCCTACGAGCAGTACTTC.

The gene calls are TRBV28 and TRBJ1-1, with 7 bases aligning to TRBD1. The CDR3 is made up of 14 amino acids. Germline V CDR1 and CDR2: MDHEN, SYDVKM. Trimming removed 7 bases from V and 9 bases from J; junction bases left unmatched: 14. The CDR3, as DNA: TGTGCCAGCACCTTGCCAAGGGGGCAGGGACAAGCTTTCTTT. This encodes CASTLPRGQGQAFF. Based on the CDR3 plus reference TRBV28 and TRBJ1-1, the full variable domain is DVKVTQSSRYLVKRTGEKVFLECVQDMDHENMFWYRQDPGLGLRLIYFSYDVKMKEKGDIPEGYSVSREKKERFSLILESASTNQTSMYLCASTLPRGQGQAFFGQGTRLTVV.

This clone was counted once. The chain uses TRBV15 and TRBJ2-5, with 7 nucleotides matching TRBD1. Per the germline V gene, CDR1 is LNHNV and CDR2 is YYDKDF (reference sequence). The CDR3 spans 17 residues. V lost 0 bases, J lost 0 bases, and 7 bases stayed unmatched. CDR3 region: CATSRDQGETYQETQYF. As DNA, the CDR3 is TGTGCCACCAGCAGAGATCAGGGGGAGACTTACCAAGAGACCCAGTACTTC.

V and J are TRBV27 and TRBJ1-1, with 10 bases that match TRBD1. Germline V CDR1 and CDR2: MNHEY, SMNVEV (reference sequence). Unmatched junction bases numbered 6, after V lost 4 bases and J lost 1 base. There are 16 residues in the CDR3. Here the CDR3 reads CASSSNRDRGNTEAFF. For the CDR3, the DNA is TGTGCCAGCAGTTCAAACCGGGACAGGGGGAACACTGAAGCTTTCTTT.

This clone was recorded only once. J is TRBJ2-5 and V is TRBV27; TRBD2 matches at 9 bases. There are 17 residues in the CDR3. V gave up 0 bases and J gave up 4 bases; unmatched junction bases: 9. The germline V gene has CDR1 MNHEY and CDR2 SMNVEV (reference sequence). The CDR3 sequence is CASSLSSVAGARETQYF. CDR3 nucleotide sequence: TGTGCCAGCAGTTTATCGAGTGTAGCGGGAGCCAGAGAGACCCAGTACTTC.

This rearrangement joins TRBV29-1 to TRBJ2-7, with D perhaps matching TRBD1 (6 bases). The CDR3 consists of 14 residues. Looked up from germline, CDR1 is SQVTM and CDR2 is ANQGSEA. Trimming left V 0 bases short and J 4 bases short, with 13 bases between. CDR3 region: CSVEDGGQRYEQYF. The DNA of the CDR3 is TGCAGCGTTGAAGATGGAGGACAGCGATACGAGCAGTACTTC.

The rearrangement links TRBV7-3 to TRBJ1-1, with D uncertain. CDR1 is SGHTA and CDR2 is FQGTGA in the germline V gene. This CDR3 comprises 13 residues. V lost 5 bases to trimming and J lost 1 base, with 8 bases between them. For the CDR3, the DNA is TGTGCCAGCAGCATTCAGGAGAACACTGAAGCTTTCTTT. Its translation is CASSIQENTEAFF.

This clone was recorded once. This rearrangement joins TRBV10-3 to TRBJ2-7, with no clear D. Per germline, CDR1 ENHRY and CDR2 SYGVKD. The CDR3 spans 11 residues. Trimming shortened V by 6 bases and J by 5 bases, and 8 bases separated the two germline ends. This CDR3 reads CAISYQDEQYF. CDR3 DNA: TGTGCCATCAGCTACCAGGACGAGCAGTACTTC.

The rearrangement joins TRBV19 to TRBJ1-1, with D uncertain. The CDR3 has 14 residues. V was shortened by 8 bases and J by 1 base, with 14 bases between the two germline ends. Germline CDR1 reads LNHDA; CDR2 reads SQIVND (reference sequence). CDR3 in amino acids: CASRVRLGNTEAFF. Written as DNA, the CDR3 is TGTGCCAGTCGGGTAAGGCTAGGGAACACTGAAGCTTTCTTT. Using reference TRBV19 and TRBJ1-1 for the parts outside the CDR3, the full variable domain is DGGITQSPKYLFRKEGQNVTLSCEQNLNHDAMYWYRQDPGQGLRLIYYSQIVNDFQKGDIAEGYSVSREKKESFPLTVTSAQKNPTAFYLCASRVRLGNTEAFFGQGTRLTVV.

The chain couples TRBV27 to TRBJ1-2; D gene uncertain. Per germline, CDR1 MNHEY and CDR2 SMNVEV (reference sequence). The CDR3 is 16 residues long. Trimming pared 5 bases from V and 4 bases from J, leaving 20 bases between. CDR3 protein: CASSPQLTGRSYGYTF. The CDR3 region has the DNA TGTGCCAGCAGTCCGCAGCTTACCGGGAGAAGCTATGGCTACACCTTC.

The chain couples TRBV7-9 to TRBJ2-6; 8 positions match TRBD1. Germline V gene lookup returns CDR1 SEHNR and CDR2 FQNEAQ (reference sequence). With 1 base clipped from V and 1 base from J, the junction kept 6 bases outside the gene matches. The CDR3 contains 18 residues. The CDR3 region is CASSLGRGRESGANVLTF. As DNA, the CDR3 is TGTGCCAGCAGCTTAGGCAGGGGGCGGGAATCTGGGGCCAACGTCCTGACTTTC. Full variable domain (missing parts from reference TRBV7-9 and TRBJ2-6): DTGVSQNPRHKITKRGQNVTFRCDPISEHNRLYWYRQTLGQGPEFLTYFQNEAQLEKSRLLSDRFSAERPKGSFSTLEIQRTEQGDSAMYLCASSLGRGRESGANVLTFGAGSRLTVL.

This chain uses TRBV30 with TRBJ1-5; possibly TRBD1 for D (5 bases). The CDR3 extends over 15 amino acids. Trimming pared 0 bases from V and 6 bases from J, leaving 15 bases between. The germline CDR1 and CDR2 sequences are GTSNPN and SVGIG (reference sequence). The CDR3 loop is CAWSVSAGIGQPQHF. CDR3 nucleotide sequence: TGTGCCTGGAGTGTGTCGGCAGGGATTGGTCAGCCCCAGCATTTT. Full variable domain (outside the CDR3, taken from reference TRBV30 and TRBJ1-5): SQTIHQWPATLVQPVGSPLSLECTVEGTSNPNLYWYRQAAGRGLQLLFYSVGIGQISSEVPQNLSASRPQDRQFILSSKKLLLSDSGFYLCAWSVSAGIGQPQHFGDGTRLSIL.